This T cell receptor beta chain emerged from a study of neurological immune-mediated disorders. From germline, CDR1 is SGHTA and CDR2 FQGNSA. The CDR3 runs to 14 residues. Trimming stripped 1 base from V and 13 bases from J, with 19 bases between. TCRdb recomputed calls from the 5' RACE reads with MiXCR, one row per CDR3 protein. This sample carries tens of thousands of distinct CDR3 sequences, approximately 3.5% of them seen once, and the ten largest clones take under 3.5%. This clonotype came up many times. This TCR was recovered from a woman aged 50 to 60 with multiple sclerosis. J is TRBJ1-2 and V is TRBV7-2, with D tentatively TRBD1 (5 bases). The sample comprised PBMCs. CDR3 in DNA: TGTGCCAGCAGCTTAGTAGCCGGGACGGACCTTCGCACCTTC. It yields the protein CASSLVAGTDLRTF.